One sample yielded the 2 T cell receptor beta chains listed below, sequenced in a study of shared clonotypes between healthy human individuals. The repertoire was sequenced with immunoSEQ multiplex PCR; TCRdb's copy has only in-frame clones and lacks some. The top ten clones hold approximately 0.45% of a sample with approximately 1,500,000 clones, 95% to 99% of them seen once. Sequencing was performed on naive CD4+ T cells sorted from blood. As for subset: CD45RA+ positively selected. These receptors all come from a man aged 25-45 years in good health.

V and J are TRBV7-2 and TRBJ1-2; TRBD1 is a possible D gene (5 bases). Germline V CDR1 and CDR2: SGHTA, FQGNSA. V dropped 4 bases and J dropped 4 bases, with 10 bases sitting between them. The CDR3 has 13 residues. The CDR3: CASSSDRFYGYTF. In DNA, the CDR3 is TGTGCCAGCAGCTCCGACAGATTCTATGGCTACACCTTC.

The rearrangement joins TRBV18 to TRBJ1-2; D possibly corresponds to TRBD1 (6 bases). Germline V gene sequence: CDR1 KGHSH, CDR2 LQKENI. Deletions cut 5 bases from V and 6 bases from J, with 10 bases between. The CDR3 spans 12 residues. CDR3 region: CASSARGNGYTF. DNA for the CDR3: TGTGCCAGCTCAGCGAGGGGGAATGGCTACACCTTC.